This T cell receptor beta chain was identified in a study of beta chain features in type 1 diabetes. General study results and limits: Patients with Type 1 diabetes showed moderately but significantly shorter TCRB CDR3s in all four CD4+ subsets.

Germline V gene data show CDR1 as SGHTA and CDR2 as FQGNSA. CDR3 length: 15 amino acids. V dropped 4 bases and J dropped 7; count of bases not matched to a gene: 5. This clone appeared a few times. Its antigen remains unknown. The entirety of the isolated RNA underwent reverse transcription, so expressed TCRB transcripts were sequenced. Data came from immunoSEQ multiplex PCR; TCRdb stores just in-frame clones and leaves some out. The sample has a few hundred thousand clones, around 10% seen once. The sample was central memory CD4+ T cells from blood. The origin of this receptor is a man aged 30 to 45 with type 1 diabetes. The genes are TRBV7-2 and TRBJ2-1; 12 positions agree with TRBD1. CDR3 bases: TGTGCCAGCAGCTGGGACAGGGGGCGCGAGAATGAGCAGTTCTTC. Translated: CASSWDRGRENEQFF.